The following is a T cell receptor (beta chain) sequence with its context. This clone was seen only a few times. Its cognate antigen has yet to be identified. The record has no base qualities; no much larger clone is one base away. This sample was taken from a study of blood T cell repertoires in COVID-19 (dated by TCRdb to 2019 to 2021). About the investigation overall: Samples from collaborators originated in the United States, Italy and Spain and spanned both the acute and convalescent phases of COVID-19. The prospective study material was composed of cDNA or gDNA derived from T cells, B-cell-depleted T cells, or PBMCs. The dataset comprised deeply sampled blood TCRbeta repertoires from subjects exposed to, actively infected with, or recovered from COVID-19. The repertoires were made available in a free public database intended to serve as a resource for research on the immune response to SARS-CoV-2. Samples came from the ongoing ImmuneRACE study (first 160 participants) plus 1,254 subjects from 6 global collaborators. Nearly every sample came with metadata listing a de-identified subject ID, COVID-19 status, age in years and sex. HLA class I and class II types, where available, came from metadata supplied by the sample provider rather than from assay-based typing.

The immunoSEQ Assay, a bias-controlled multiplex PCR, was used to amplify TCRbeta CDR3 regions from genomic DNA. The authors' analysis ran thus. Within the assay, amplification of reference gene primers was used to estimate how many nucleated cells each sample contained. To quantify the absolute abundance of each unique TCRbeta CDR3 rearrangement, sequence reads were collapsed and filtered. Productive Simpson clonality was computed per sample as the square root of Simpson's diversity index over productive rearrangements. The source is immuneACCESS, and TCRdb retained only in-frame sequences with V and J called. Part of the clones is not carried over; for the studies checked, unresolved V genes explain less than half of this, and the remainder is unexplained. Clonal size and the V and J genes are those of that table, whereas D and trimming came from the DNA. A total of 90,000 to 120,000 clones appear in this sample, roughly 80% of them only once. The top ten hold 20% to 25% of the sample.

Collaborating institutions collected whole blood in K2EDTA tubes following their own protocols. For TCRbeta analysis, collaborators shipped samples in one of three forms: frozen whole blood, isolated PBMCs, or DNA extracted from either of those sample types. Between the V and J ends, shortened by 4 bases and 8 bases respectively, the junction contains 15 bases. Per the germline V gene, SGHRS is the CDR1 and YFSETQ is the CDR2. Reading from cysteine to phenylalanine, the CDR3 counts 13 amino acids. Only the CDR3 part of the read is kept: 39 bases, read in frame from the first base. Broader findings and caveats from the paper: Clinical and demographic metadata were provided uncurated, with the amount varying by source and participant.

Sequencing was performed on peripheral blood. The sequence was collected from a man between 65 and 80 years old with active or convalescent COVID-19. This chain joins TRBV5-1 to TRBJ1-2; the D gene is not confidently resolved. The DNA sequence is as follows: TGCGCCAGCAGCCACCTTCGAAGTCGGGGCTACACCTTC. It translates as CASSHLRSRGYTF.